The 27 T cell receptor beta chains in this list originate from one sample, sequenced in a study of blood T cell repertoires in COVID-19 (dated by TCRdb to 2020 to 2022). The library came from the immunoSEQ multiplex PCR assay. Imported from immuneACCESS, the table was reduced by TCRdb to in-frame sequences with V and J called. These copies leave out some clones; in studies compared against another copy, an unresolved V gene accounts for under half, and the cause of the remainder is not known. The sample includes approximately 67,000 clones, with 70% to 90% observed a single time. The ten top clones hold roughly 19% of the sample. Sequences were obtained from peripheral blood. The receptor source for this set is a woman older than 75 with acute or convalescent COVID-19.

The chain joins TRBV27 to TRBJ2-5; tentative D call: TRBD2 (6 bases). The germline V and J ends were trimmed by 6 bases and 5 bases, with 7 bases remaining between them. The CDR3 is 11 residues long. Per germline, CDR1 MNHEY and CDR2 SMNVEV (reference sequence). The CDR3 is CASSRGETQYF. The CDR3 nucleotides are TGTGCCAGCAGCCGGGGGGAGACCCAGTACTTC.

The chain uses TRBV19 and TRBJ2-7, with 8 bases aligning to TRBD1. Germline lookup yields CDR1 LNHDA and CDR2 SQIVND (reference sequence). The CDR3 covers 15 residues. The ends lost 5 bases at V and 5 bases at J; junction bases unmatched: 11. The CDR3 protein is CASSPRTGQIHEQYF. The CDR3 nucleotides are TGTGCCAGTAGTCCTAGGACAGGGCAAATCCACGAGCAGTACTTC.

The rearrangement joins TRBV14 to TRBJ1-2; the D is unclear. The CDR3 has 13 amino acids. The germline V gene has CDR1 SGHDN and CDR2 FVKESK. Trimming stripped 4 bases from V and 6 bases from J, with 12 bases between. In DNA form, the CDR3 reads TGTGCCAGCAGCCCAGTTGGAGGCAATGGCTACACCTTC. Protein: CASSPVGGNGYTF.

This clone was detected only a few times. The chain employs TRBV19 and TRBJ2-3; the D gene is possibly TRBD2 (7 bases). V was clipped by 3 bases and J by 6 bases, with 16 bases between them. The CDR3 has 15 amino acids. Germline lookup yields CDR1 LNHDA and CDR2 SQIVND (reference sequence). In DNA, the CDR3 is TGTGCCAGTAGTATTCTTCGGGGGGCAGGTGATACGCAGTATTTT. Protein sequence: CASSILRGAGDTQYF. Full variable domain (outside the CDR3, taken from reference TRBV19 and TRBJ2-3): DGGITQSPKYLFRKEGQNVTLSCEQNLNHDAMYWYRQDPGQGLRLIYYSQIVNDFQKGDIAEGYSVSREKKESFPLTVTSAQKNPTAFYLCASSILRGAGDTQYFGPGTRLTVL.

The sample holds a few counts of this clone. CDR3: CASSLTPPGTGPYEQYF. CDR3 DNA sequence: TGTGCCAGCAGTTTAACGCCGCCCGGGACAGGGCCGTACGAGCAGTACTTC. This chain connects TRBV27 to TRBJ2-7; 9 nucleotides line up with TRBD1. CDR3 length: 17 residues. Germline CDR1 MNHEY, CDR2 SMNVEV (reference sequence). Germline trimming cut 2 bases from V and 4 bases from J; bases unmatched to any gene: 12.

The chain has TRBV2 and TRBJ2-7, with 7 bases identical to TRBD1. V shed 3 bases, J shed 3 bases, and the junction held 5 bases outside the gene matches. This CDR3 comprises 14 residues. Germline loops: CDR1 SNHLY, CDR2 FYNNEI. As DNA, the CDR3 is TGTGCCAGCAGTGATGTTGCAGGGGGCTACGAGCAGTACTTC. Amino acid sequence: CASSDVAGGYEQYF.

This sequence joins TRBV7-8 and TRBJ1-1; a weak D match, TRBD1 (5 bases). Trimming left V 0 bases short and J 0 bases short, with 11 bases between. Germline CDR1 SGHVS, CDR2 FQNEAQ. The CDR3 loop spans 16 amino acids. DNA for the CDR3: TGTGCCAGCAGCTTAGCCTACAGGACGGTGAACACTGAAGCTTTCTTT. This encodes CASSLAYRTVNTEAFF.

This clone has only one observation. The chain recombines TRBV4-1 with TRBJ1-5; D not resolved. Deletions cut 0 bases from V and 2 bases from J, with 11 bases between. The CDR3 length is 16 residues. Germline assignment: CDR1 MGHRA and CDR2 YSYEKL. CDR3 DNA sequence: TGCGCCAGCAGCCAAGATGTCCAATCGGGCAATCAGCCCCAGCATTTT. Translated, it gives CASSQDVQSGNQPQHF.

This clone occurred once. The chain carries TRBV6-1 and TRBJ2-2; 7 bases align to TRBD2. Germline CDR1 and CDR2: MNHNS and SASEGT. There are 17 residues in the CDR3. V trimming: 2 bases; J trimming: 3 bases; junction bases outside the gene matches: 9. The CDR3 sequence is CASSERGGLGDTGELFF. Here the CDR3 DNA reads TGTGCCAGCAGTGAACGGGGAGGACTAGGGGACACCGGGGAGCTGTTTTTT.

This chain uses TRBV5-6 with TRBJ2-2; tentative D call: TRBD1 (5 bases). Trimming took off 0 bases at V and 3 bases at J, with 6 bases between the two ends. The germline CDR1 and CDR2 sequences are SGHDT and YYEEEE. This CDR3 has 14 amino acids. CDR3 loop: CASSLGQYTGELFF. In nucleotides, the CDR3 is TGTGCCAGCAGCTTGGGACAGTACACCGGGGAGCTGTTTTTT.

This clone was observed once. V is TRBV19 and J is TRBJ2-1; 11 nucleotides match TRBD1. CDR1 and CDR2 (germline): LNHDA, SQIVND (reference sequence). The CDR3 loop spans 15 amino acids. With 7 bases clipped from V and 4 bases from J, the junction kept 6 bases outside the gene matches. The CDR3 sequence: CASNGQGAEYNEQFF. CDR3 bases: TGTGCCAGTAACGGACAGGGGGCGGAATACAATGAGCAGTTCTTC.

The V gene is TRBV19, the J gene TRBJ1-5, with a tentative D call TRBD1 (5 bases). Trimming took 7 bases from V and 1 from J, leaving 14 bases between them. The CDR3 sequence is 15 residues long. Germline assignment: CDR1 LNHDA and CDR2 SQIVND (reference sequence). The CDR3 region is CASMGGYRSNQPQHF. CDR3 DNA sequence: TGTGCCAGTATGGGAGGGTACAGGAGCAATCAGCCCCAGCATTTT.

The chain employs TRBV28 and TRBJ1-2; 10 bases agree with TRBD1. The V and J ends lost 6 bases and 8 bases, in that order; junction bases with no gene match: 9. Germline V CDR1 and CDR2: MDHEN, SYDVKM. This CDR3 is built from 14 residues. The CDR3 loop reads CASRGGQGQWGYTF. CDR3 sequence (DNA): TGTGCCAGCAGAGGGGGACAGGGGCAATGGGGCTACACCTTC.

The V call is TRBV5-4, the J call TRBJ1-2, with D maybe TRBD1 (6 bases). The CDR3 consists of 16 residues. Germline loops: CDR1 SGHNT, CDR2 YYREEE (reference sequence). The V gene lost 3 bases and the J gene lost 4 bases, with 19 bases spanning the gap. CDR3: CASSSPWAGEGYGYTF. The CDR3 DNA follows: TGTGCCAGCAGCTCTCCGTGGGCAGGGGAAGGCTATGGCTACACCTTC. The full variable domain, with the rest looked up from reference TRBV5-4 and TRBJ1-2, is ETGVTQSPTHLIKTRGQQVTLRCSSQSGHNTVSWYQQALGQGPQFIFQYYREEENGRGNFPPRFSGLQFPNYSSELNVNALELDDSALYLCASSSPWAGEGYGYTFGSGTRLTVV.

The V gene is TRBV5-1, the J gene TRBJ1-3; 7 bases agree with TRBD1. CDR1 and CDR2 from the germline V gene are SGHRS and YFSETQ. The junction had 6 bases not matched to a gene; V was cut back by 3 bases and J by 0 bases. The CDR3 is made up of 16 amino acids. CDR3 coding DNA: TGCGCCAGCAGCTCGGGACAGCGCCTCTCTGGAAACACCATATATTTT. This encodes CASSSGQRLSGNTIYF.

The chain links TRBV7-6 to TRBJ2-2, with 10 bases matching TRBD2. The germline gives CDR1 SGHVS, CDR2 FNYEAQ. V lost 2 bases, J lost 1 base, and 7 bases stayed unmatched. CDR3 length equals 18 residues. CDR3 amino acids: CASSLFLSGGLNTGELFF. The CDR3 DNA reads TGTGCCAGCAGCTTATTTCTTAGCGGGGGGCTGAACACCGGGGAGCTGTTTTTT.

The J gene is TRBJ1-5, the V gene TRBV29-1; D perhaps matches TRBD1 (5 bases). The CDR3 runs to 13 residues. Germline loops: CDR1 SQVTM, CDR2 ANQGSEA. V lost 4 bases and J 1 base, leaving 8 bases between the germline ends. In nucleotides, the CDR3 is TGCAGCGTTGCTGGGGGGAGCAATCAGCCCCAGCATTTT. This codes for CSVAGGSNQPQHF.

This clone has just a few counts. The V and J genes are TRBV2 and TRBJ1-1; 7 nucleotides line up with TRBD1. Germline lookup yields CDR1 SNHLY and CDR2 FYNNEI. The CDR3 is made up of 11 amino acids. The V gene end was trimmed by 7 bases and the J gene end by 9 bases; junction bases not matched to a gene: 5. The CDR3 DNA reads as TGTGCCAGCACTTCGGGACAGAAAGCTTTCTTT. Translating it yields CASTSGQKAFF. Using reference TRBV2 and TRBJ1-1 for the parts outside the CDR3, the full variable domain is EPEVTQTPSHQVTQMGQEVILRCVPISNHLYFYWYRQILGQKVEFLVSFYNNEISEKSEIFDDQFSVERPDGSNFTLKIRSTKLEDSAMYFCASTSGQKAFFGQGTRLTVV.

The chain uses TRBV10-1 and TRBJ2-1; 8 nucleotides align to TRBD2. Losses at the gene ends were 8 bases for V and 6 bases for J; bases not matched to a gene: 15. The CDR3 runs 16 residues. Germline V CDR1 and CDR2: WNHNN, SYGVQD (reference sequence). This chain's CDR3 is CASPDPERETGNEQFF. The DNA for the CDR3 is TGCGCCAGCCCAGACCCAGAGCGGGAGACAGGCAATGAGCAGTTCTTC.

This clone appeared a single time. The V and J genes are TRBV19 and TRBJ2-1; TRBD2 agrees at 12 bases. Trimming at V came to 7 bases and at J to 8 bases, leaving 6 bases not matched to a gene. Germline values: CDR1 LNHDA, CDR2 SQIVND (reference sequence). The CDR3 loop spans 14 amino acids. The DNA for the CDR3 is TGTGCCAGTATCCCTAGCGGGAGGGCCCATGAGCAGTTCTTC. This encodes CASIPSGRAHEQFF.

The V and J genes are TRBV5-1 and TRBJ1-6; TRBD1 agrees at 8 bases. The CDR3 is 14 amino acids. CDR1 SGHRS and CDR2 YFSETQ come from the germline V gene. Trimming removed 2 bases from V and 11 bases from J; junction bases left unmatched: 6. CDR3 protein: CASSFGDRTAPLHF. The CDR3 region has the DNA TGCGCCAGCAGCTTTGGGGACAGGACCGCACCCCTCCACTTT.

The V and J genes are TRBV11-2 and TRBJ2-7; D unresolved. Germline V CDR1 and CDR2: SGHAT, FQNNGV. V was cut by 2 bases and J by 7 bases, with 9 bases left in between. This CDR3 contains 12 residues. The CDR3 coding sequence is TGTGCCAGCAGCTTAATTGAGTTGGAGCAGTACTTC. It yields the protein CASSLIELEQYF.

This clone was found once. The rearrangement uses TRBV6-6 and TRBJ1-5; 9 positions match TRBD1. Germline trimming cut 4 bases from V and 7 bases from J; bases unmatched to any gene: 2. The CDR3 is 13 amino acids. Germline lookup yields CDR1 MNHNY and CDR2 SVGAGI (reference sequence). The CDR3 protein is CASSWDRAQPQHF. In DNA, the CDR3 is TGTGCCAGCAGTTGGGACAGGGCGCAGCCCCAGCATTTT.

V and J are TRBV12-3 or TRBV12-4 and TRBJ1-2, with TRBD1 as a possible D gene (5 bases). Trimming stripped 3 bases from V and 6 bases from J, with 11 bases between. The CDR3 extends over 13 amino acids. The CDR3 region is CASSFDQGHGYTF. CDR3 DNA: TGTGCCAGCAGTTTCGATCAGGGTCATGGCTACACCTTC.

V gene TRBV4-1 combines with J gene TRBJ1-2; no clear D gene. V lost 1 base, J lost 4 bases, and 10 bases lay in between. The CDR3 consists of 14 residues. The V gene's germline CDR1 is MGHRA and CDR2 YSYEKL. CDR3 amino acids: CASSQGAGGYGYTF. DNA of the CDR3: TGCGCCAGCAGCCAAGGAGCTGGCGGCTATGGCTACACCTTC.

This rearrangement joins TRBV24-1 to TRBJ2-1; D is undetermined. The CDR3 consists of 14 residues. V was shortened by 6 bases and J by 5 bases, with 13 bases between the two germline ends. Germline V lookup: CDR1 KGHDR, CDR2 SFDVKD. The CDR3 spells CATSPSVKHNEQFF. For the CDR3, the DNA is TGTGCCACCAGTCCCTCGGTCAAACACAATGAGCAGTTCTTC.

The genes are TRBV10-3 and TRBJ2-1, with 8 bases fitting TRBD1. The CDR3 totals 16 residues. V was pared by 2 bases and J by 5 bases, with 8 bases of the junction left unmatched. Per germline, CDR1 ENHRY and CDR2 SYGVKD. The chain's CDR3 is CAISERQGLVNNEQFF. Written as DNA, the CDR3 is TGTGCCATCAGTGAGAGACAGGGGCTGGTCAACAATGAGCAGTTCTTC.